What follows are 30 T cell receptor beta chains derived from one specimen sequenced in a study of T cell repertoires in cytomegalovirus infection. TCRdb reprocessed the reads with MiXCR, giving one entry per CDR3 protein. The table records about 180,000 distinct CDR3 sequences, about an eighth of them present only once. Sequenced: PBMCs. Source of these receptors: a human donor in good health (CMV status not recorded). Some clones in this sample may be carry-over from other donors' samples.

This chain joins TRBV6-1 and TRBJ1-1, with unresolved D. This CDR3 is 12 amino acids long. The V and J ends lost 2 bases and 11 bases respectively, with 12 bases between them. Germline V CDR1 and CDR2: MNHNS, SASEGT. CDR3 nucleotide sequence: TGTGCCAGCAGTGAACGTAGGGCCCCGGCTTTCTTT. This translates into CASSERRAPAFF.

This clonotype showed up many times. The CDR3 protein is CASSLEGTQETQYF. The CDR3 nucleotides are TGTGCCAGCAGCTTGGAGGGCACACAAGAGACCCAGTACTTC. The rearrangement uses TRBV7-9 and TRBJ2-5; tentative D call: TRBD2 (6 bases). The germline V and J ends were trimmed by 3 bases and 2 bases, with 10 bases remaining between them. The germline V gene encodes CDR1 SEHNR and CDR2 FQNEAQ (reference sequence). The CDR3 is made up of 14 amino acids.

The V gene is TRBV9, the J gene TRBJ1-1; TRBD1 might be the D (5 bases). Trimming removed 0 bases at V and 5 bases at J, with 8 bases between. The CDR3 is made up of 13 amino acids. Germline CDR1 and CDR2: SGDLS and YYNGEE. The CDR3 here is CASSVGGSTEAFF. The CDR3 nucleotides are TGTGCCAGCAGCGTAGGGGGCTCGACTGAAGCTTTCTTT.

The CDR3 DNA is TGTGCCAGCAGCCCGCAGGGGGAGAACACTGAAGCTTTCTTT. This encodes CASSPQGENTEAFF. The chain joins TRBV7-3 to TRBJ1-1; 7 bases fit TRBD1. The CDR3 length is 14 residues. V shed 5 bases, J shed 1 base, and the junction held 4 bases outside the gene matches. Germline lookup yields CDR1 SGHTA and CDR2 FQGTGA. Together with reference TRBV7-3 and TRBJ1-1, the CDR3 gives the full variable domain: GAGVSQTPSNKVTEKGKYVELRCDPISGHTALYWYRQSLGQGPEFLIYFQGTGAADDSGLPNDRFFAVRPEGSVSTLKIQRTERGDSAVYLCASSPQGENTEAFFGQGTRLTVV.

The rearrangement links TRBV19 to TRBJ1-1, with D possibly matching TRBD1 (5 bases). The CDR3 loop spans 15 amino acids. Trimming cost V 2 bases and J 4 bases, with 14 bases left between them. The germline V gene has CDR1 LNHDA and CDR2 SQIVND (reference sequence). In DNA form, the CDR3 reads TGTGCCAGTAGTATACAGGCAGGGAGCCCCACTGAAGCTTTCTTT. This encodes CASSIQAGSPTEAFF.

This clonotype appeared a few times. The chain uses TRBV5-5 and TRBJ1-6; D remains unclear. V shed 0 bases and J shed 8 bases, with 15 bases lying between them. The CDR3 contains 16 residues. Germline CDR1 is SGHKS and CDR2 is YYEKEE (reference sequence). This CDR3 reads CASSLDIRKTDSPLHF. CDR3 nucleotides: TGTGCCAGCAGCTTGGATATCCGTAAAACGGATTCACCCCTCCACTTT.

At least ten counts were recorded for this clonotype. This CDR3 is CASSLSGQAFEQFF. In DNA, the CDR3 is TGTGCCAGCAGCTTGTCTGGTCAGGCCTTTGAGCAGTTCTTC. The chain has TRBV7-9 and TRBJ2-1; unclear D gene. CDR3 length: 14 amino acids. Germline lookup yields CDR1 SEHNR and CDR2 FQNEAQ (reference sequence). Deletions cut 3 bases from V and 9 bases from J, with 15 bases between. The complete variable domain, with remaining parts taken from reference TRBV7-9 and TRBJ2-1, reads DTGVSQNPRHKITKRGQNVTFRCDPISEHNRLYWYRQTLGQGPEFLTYFQNEAQLEKSRLLSDRFSAERPKGSFSTLEIQRTEQGDSAMYLCASSLSGQAFEQFFGPGTRLTVL.

This clonotype was found many times. This rearrangement joins TRBV6-1 to TRBJ2-5; D uncertain. Germline V lookup: CDR1 MNHNS, CDR2 SASEGT. The V end was cut by 4 bases, the J end by 1 base, with 7 bases between. The CDR3 covers 13 residues. The CDR3: CASSGRGQETQYF. In DNA form, the CDR3 reads TGTGCCAGCAGTGGTCGAGGCCAAGAGACCCAGTACTTC.

In this sample, this clonotype turned up many times. The V call is TRBV20-1, the J call TRBJ2-3; D is ambiguous. This CDR3 comprises 14 residues. The germline gives CDR1 DFQATT, CDR2 SNEGSKA (reference sequence). Trimming left V 3 bases short and J 2 bases short, with 12 bases between. The DNA of the CDR3 is TGCAGTGCTAGCAGTGCCCAACACACAGATACGCAGTATTTT. The encoded protein is CSASSAQHTDTQYF.

This clonotype was seen a few times. The V call is TRBV11-2, the J call TRBJ1-6; D is possibly TRBD1 (5 bases). The CDR3 consists of 16 residues. V dropped 1 base and J dropped 9 bases, with 16 bases sitting between them. Germline-derived CDR1 and CDR2 are SGHAT and FQNNGV. The CDR3 region is CASSLVGVRLSSPLHF. The DNA of the CDR3 is TGTGCCAGCAGCTTAGTAGGGGTACGGCTGAGTTCACCCCTCCACTTT.

CDR3 bases: TGTGCCAGCAACCGGGACAATGCCTACGAGCAGTACTTC. It specifies CASNRDNAYEQYF. The chain has TRBV6-6 and TRBJ2-7; D might be TRBD1 (6 bases). Germline CDR1 reads MNHNY; CDR2 reads SVGAGI (reference sequence). The CDR3 runs 13 residues. V was trimmed by 7 bases and J by 2 bases, leaving 12 bases between them.

This clonotype was seen ten or more times. The chain combines TRBV7-2 with TRBJ1-5, with D unresolved. This CDR3 is 12 amino acids long. V lost 8 bases to trimming and J lost 1 base, with 6 bases between them. Germline V CDR1 and CDR2: SGHTA, FQGNSA. In DNA, the CDR3 is TGTGCCAGCGCAGAGAGCAATCAGCCCCAGCATTTT. As protein: CASAESNQPQHF.

This clonotype has more than one count but fewer than ten. V is TRBV28 and J is TRBJ2-1, with a possible D match to TRBD2 (6 bases). The V end was cut by 4 bases, the J end by 0 bases, with 10 bases between. The germline CDR1 and CDR2 sequences are MDHEN and SYDVKM. CDR3 length: 15 residues. The CDR3 nucleotides read TGTGCCAGCAGTTCGGGACTTTTCTCCTACAATGAGCAGTTCTTC. It codes for CASSSGLFSYNEQFF.

This clonotype came up many times. V gene TRBV19 combines with J gene TRBJ2-2; the match to TRBD2 covers 7 bases. This CDR3 spans 16 amino acids. V lost 7 bases and J lost 3; bases outside the gene matches: 11. Germline assignment: CDR1 LNHDA and CDR2 SQIVND (reference sequence). The CDR3 DNA reads as TGTGCCAGTACCGAGGGGAGCGGGGCCTACACCGGGGAGCTGTTTTTT. Protein: CASTEGSGAYTGELFF.

This clonotype turned up a few times. This rearrangement joins TRBV20-1 to TRBJ2-1; TRBD2 agrees at 14 bases. This CDR3 spans 15 amino acids. After removal of 3 bases from V and 10 bases from J, the junction contained 8 bases not matched to a gene. CDR1 is DFQATT and CDR2 is SNEGSKA in the germline V gene (reference sequence). The CDR3 here is CSASRLAGGGREQFF. The CDR3 DNA follows: TGCAGTGCTAGTCGACTAGCGGGGGGGGGGAGGGAGCAGTTCTTC.

This clonotype was seen only a few times. The V call is TRBV9, the J call TRBJ2-6; maybe TRBD1 (6 bases). Between the trimmed V and J ends, which lost 0 bases and 0 bases, there was a span of 13 bases. This CDR3 region has 18 residues. Germline V CDR1 and CDR2: SGDLS, YYNGEE. The chain's CDR3 is CASSVEGQIISGANVLTF. The CDR3 DNA reads TGTGCCAGCAGCGTAGAGGGACAAATAATCTCTGGGGCCAACGTCCTGACTTTC.

This sequence joins TRBV7-4 and TRBJ1-1; D not certain. Per germline, CDR1 SGHVT and CDR2 SQSDAQ. V was trimmed by 3 bases and J by 2 bases, leaving 10 bases between them. CDR3 length: 14 amino acids. CDR3 sequence (DNA): TGTGCCAGCAGCTTGTACGGGATCAACACTGAAGCTTTCTTT. Its protein product is CASSLYGINTEAFF. Combining the CDR3 with reference TRBV7-4 and TRBJ1-1 gives the whole variable domain GAGVSQSPRYKVAKRGRDVALRCDSISGHVTLYWYRQTLGQGSEVLTYSQSDAQRDKSGRPSGRFSAERPERSVSTLKIQRTEQGDSAVYLCASSLYGINTEAFFGQGTRLTVV.

This clonotype was picked up a small number of times. The DNA for the CDR3 is TGTGCCTGGACCCCCCCCGACCGATACACTGAAGCTTTCTTT. It translates to CAWTPPDRYTEAFF. The rearrangement links TRBV30 to TRBJ1-1; D gene ambiguous. V was trimmed by 4 bases and J by 3 bases, leaving 15 bases between them. The germline gives CDR1 GTSNPN, CDR2 SVGIG (reference sequence). This CDR3 has 14 amino acids.

This clonotype occurred many times. This sequence joins TRBV7-2 and TRBJ1-1; TRBD1 matches 8 bases. Germline CDR1 reads SGHTA; CDR2 reads FQGNSA. The CDR3 loop spans 14 amino acids. After removal of 0 bases from V and 5 bases from J, the junction contained 2 bases not matched to a gene. CDR3 nucleotide sequence: TGTGCCAGCAGCTTAGCCCAGGGGGCGACTGAAGCTTTCTTT. This encodes CASSLAQGATEAFF.

The gene calls are TRBV4-2 and TRBJ2-7; D ambiguous. Between the trimmed V and J ends, which lost 1 base and 6 bases, there was a span of 19 bases. Germline loops: CDR1 LGHNA, CDR2 YNFKEQ. This CDR3 is 16 amino acids long. The CDR3, as DNA: TGTGCCAGCAGCCAAGTGGAGTTATACGGGTTGAGCGAGCAGTACTTC. This codes for CASSQVELYGLSEQYF.

This clonotype was observed a few times. This chain connects TRBV29-1 to TRBJ2-7; 8 nucleotides match TRBD2. The CDR3 contains 12 residues. V was pared by 7 bases and J by 2 bases, with 4 bases of the junction left unmatched. From germline, CDR1 is SQVTM and CDR2 ANQGSEA. The CDR3: CSASGRAYEQYF. The DNA for the CDR3 is TGCAGCGCCTCCGGGAGGGCCTACGAGCAGTACTTC.

As regards this clonotype: This could be a read error, since a much larger clone is one nucleotide away. The chain uses TRBV25-1 and TRBJ1-1, with D tentatively TRBD1 (6 bases). The CDR3 extends over 18 amino acids. Trimming removed 6 bases at V and 5 bases at J, with 28 bases between. Per germline, CDR1 MGHDK and CDR2 SYGVNS. The CDR3 sequence: CASREGTPWSPRVTEAFF. The DNA of the CDR3 is TGTGCCAGCAGGGAAGGGACACCCTGGTCTCCTCGGGTAACTGAAGCTTTCTTT.

This clonotype was seen at least ten times. The chain is built from TRBV7-2 and TRBJ2-3; 7 positions agree with TRBD2. V trimming: 2 bases; J trimming: 1 base; junction bases outside the gene matches: 6. CDR3 size: 16 residues. The germline V gene encodes CDR1 SGHTA and CDR2 FQGNSA. CDR3 DNA: TGTGCCAGCAGCTTATGGCCAGCGGGACGCACAGATACGCAGTATTTT. Residues: CASSLWPAGRTDTQYF.

This clonotype was picked up a small number of times. J is TRBJ2-3 and V is TRBV4-1; 8 positions match TRBD2. The V gene's germline CDR1 is MGHRA and CDR2 YSYEKL. The V segment lost 0 bases and the J segment 5 bases; nucleotides outside the gene matches: 7. This CDR3 spans 16 amino acids. The CDR3 DNA reads TGCGCCAGCAGCCAAGAGTGGTCCAGCGGGGGAGATACGCAGTATTTT. Amino acid sequence: CASSQEWSSGGDTQYF.

This sequence joins TRBV7-4 and TRBJ2-3; 10 positions match TRBD2. Germline trimming cut 5 bases from V and 2 bases from J; bases unmatched to any gene: 7. This CDR3 has 16 amino acids. CDR1 SGHVT and CDR2 SQSDAQ come from the germline V gene. CDR3 amino acids: CASSPGLAESTDTQYF. CDR3 DNA sequence: TGTGCCAGCAGCCCCGGACTAGCGGAGTCCACAGATACGCAGTATTTT.

This clonotype came up many times. J is TRBJ1-6 and V is TRBV7-3, with a tentative D call TRBD1 (5 bases). Germline assignment: CDR1 SGHTA and CDR2 FQGTGA. Deletions cut 6 bases from V and 9 bases from J, with 15 bases between. The CDR3 covers 14 residues. CDR3 nucleotides: TGTGCCAGCAGGGTCGGGACCGGGAGTTCACCCCTCCACTTT. Translating gives CASRVGTGSSPLHF.

This clonotype was counted only a few times. The chain recombines TRBV12-3 or TRBV12-4 with TRBJ2-2; D possibly corresponds to TRBD1 (6 bases). The V end was cut by 9 bases, the J end by 7 bases, with 15 bases between. This CDR3 has 13 residues. CDR3 nucleotide sequence: TGTGCCAGTTGGACAGCTAAAGGCGGGGAGCTGTTTTTT. Translated, it gives CASWTAKGGELFF.

In its sample, this clonotype was seen many times. The V gene is TRBV11-2, the J gene TRBJ1-4; D is perhaps TRBD1 (6 bases). This CDR3 is 16 amino acids long. In germline, CDR1 is SGHAT, CDR2 FQNNGV. V was pared by 4 bases and J by 6 bases, with 18 bases between. As DNA, the CDR3 is TGTGCCAGCAGCTCTTTCAGACAGGAGTTATATGAAAAACTGTTTTTT. This gives the protein CASSSFRQELYEKLFF.

The genes are TRBV27 and TRBJ2-5; possible D gene TRBD1, 6 bases. This CDR3 has 14 amino acids. Trimming left V 6 bases short and J 1 base short, with 12 bases between. From germline, CDR1 is MNHEY and CDR2 SMNVEV (reference sequence). The CDR3 here is CASRGGRIQETQYF. The CDR3 region has the DNA TGTGCCAGCAGAGGGGGACGGATCCAAGAGACCCAGTACTTC.

DNA of the CDR3: TGCGCCAGCCGGGACAGGGCTAATGAAAAACTGTTTTTT. Protein sequence: CASRDRANEKLFF. V is TRBV4-1 and J is TRBJ1-4; 9 nucleotides match TRBD1. Germline CDR1 reads MGHRA; CDR2 reads YSYEKL. The CDR3 loop spans 13 amino acids. Germline trimming cut 8 bases from V and 3 bases from J; bases unmatched to any gene: 1.